A single sample gave rise to the 7 T cell receptor beta chains below, sequenced in a study of T cell responses to AZD1222 COVID-19 vaccine. Profiled with immunoSEQ multiplex PCR; TCRdb holds only in-frame clones, not every one. This table holds roughly 200,000 clones, roughly 88% found once. The sequencing here drew on peripheral blood, taken on day 0 of AZD1222 vaccination. The receptors come from an adult in good health.

The chain carries TRBV6-2 or TRBV6-3 and TRBJ1-5; D gene uncertain. The CDR3 runs 14 residues. Trimming removed 2 bases from V and 6 bases from J, with 11 bases in between. Germline V gene sequence: CDR1 MNHEY, CDR2 SVGEGT. The CDR3 DNA follows: TGTGCCAGCAGTTACAGGGAAGGTGTTCAGCCCCAGCATTTT. Its translation: CASSYREGVQPQHF.

The chain is built from TRBV11-1 and TRBJ1-1; 7 bases are shared with TRBD1. The CDR3 is made up of 14 amino acids. The germline V gene has CDR1 SGHAT and CDR2 FQDESV (reference sequence). Trimming at V came to 5 bases and at J to 5 bases, leaving 8 bases not matched to a gene. CDR3 nucleotides: TGTGCCAGCAGCACCAGACAGGGAGAAACTGAAGCTTTCTTT. Amino acid sequence: CASSTRQGETEAFF.

V gene TRBV6-5 combines with J gene TRBJ2-7; 8 bases are a match to TRBD1. The V gene's germline CDR1 is MNHEY and CDR2 SVGAGI. With 6 bases clipped from V and 6 bases from J, the junction kept 10 bases outside the gene matches. This CDR3 is 14 amino acids long. This CDR3 reads CASRLTGVASEQYF. The CDR3 nucleotides are TGTGCCAGCAGATTGACAGGGGTGGCCTCCGAGCAGTACTTC.

The chain combines TRBV30 with TRBJ1-1, with 8 bases fitting TRBD1. The trim removed 1 base at V and 4 bases at J, leaving 8 bases unmatched. The germline V gene encodes CDR1 GTSNPN and CDR2 SVGIG (reference sequence). The CDR3 runs 15 residues. CDR3 in amino acids: CAWSGTGGRGTEAFF. The CDR3 region has the DNA TGTGCCTGGAGTGGAACAGGGGGACGCGGCACTGAAGCTTTCTTT. Full variable domain (missing parts from reference TRBV30 and TRBJ1-1): SQTIHQWPATLVQPVGSPLSLECTVEGTSNPNLYWYRQAAGRGLQLLFYSVGIGQISSEVPQNLSASRPQDRQFILSSKKLLLSDSGFYLCAWSGTGGRGTEAFFGQGTRLTVV.

The chain employs TRBV27 and TRBJ1-4; 8 positions agree with TRBD1. V lost 7 bases, J lost 3 bases, and 4 bases stayed unmatched. The CDR3 length is 14 residues. Germline CDR1 is MNHEY and CDR2 is SMNVEV (reference sequence). The CDR3 loop is CASNTGGPNEKLFF. The DNA of the CDR3 is TGTGCCAGCAATACAGGGGGACCTAATGAAAAACTGTTTTTT.

The J gene is TRBJ2-7, the V gene TRBV6-2 or TRBV6-3; 8 bases are shared with TRBD1. V shed 6 bases, J shed 0 bases, and the junction held 10 bases outside the gene matches. The germline V gene encodes CDR1 MNHEY and CDR2 SVGEGT. This CDR3 comprises 16 residues. CDR3 bases: TGTGCCAGCAGCAAACCTTCCGGGACAGGCTCCTACGAGCAGTACTTC. It codes for CASSKPSGTGSYEQYF.

The chain employs TRBV3-1 (or the pseudogene TRBV3-2) and TRBJ1-4, with 8 bases matching TRBD1. The CDR3 has 15 amino acids. V shed 1 base and J 7 bases; nucleotides not matched to a gene: 5. Germline V gene lookup returns CDR1 LGHDT and CDR2 YNNKEL (reference sequence). The CDR3: CASSQGTGGGEKLFF. The CDR3, as DNA: TGTGCCAGCAGCCAAGGTACAGGGGGTGGTGAAAAACTGTTTTTT.